The text below deals with one T cell receptor (beta chain). Its antigen remains unidentified. The input lacks base qualities; no much larger clone sits a single base away. The data are from a study of Ad26.COV2.S vaccination and SARS-CoV-2 variants (dated by TCRdb to the early 2020s). With regard to the full study: Donors in the vaccine arm were drawn from COV1001, a phase I-IIa trial of Ad26.COV2.S in healthy adults that was multicentre, randomized, double-blind and placebo-controlled. Ad26.COV2.S was administered intramuscularly at 5 x 10^10 or 1 x 10^11 viral particles, either as a single shot or as two shots given 56 days apart. TCRbeta repertoire sequencing served as the tool for gauging how specific and how broad the SARS-CoV-2-reactive T cell receptors were following Ad26.COV2.S vaccination. A total of 32 samples were included in the TCR-sequenced set, comprising roughly 19 Ad26.COV2.S vaccine recipients, 5 placebo recipients and 8 SARS-CoV-2 convalescent individuals. Participants in the trial were split at random into five groups of five each, receiving low-dose or high-dose Ad26.COV2.S once or twice, or else placebo on both occasions. Investigators did not know the trial group allocation while performing experiments and assessing outcomes.

Trimming removed 2 bases from V and 3 bases from J; the gene matches leave 7 bases unexplained. Measured from the cysteine to the phenylalanine, the CDR3 is 16 residues long. CDR3 DNA is the only sequence kept; it has 48 bases, read in frame from the first base. Per the germline V gene (reference sequence), MNHNY is the CDR1 and SVGAGI is the CDR2. The immunoSEQ Assay was the method used to sequence TCRbeta CDR3 regions. After extraction, genomic DNA underwent amplification by bias-controlled multiplex PCR, followed by high-throughput sequencing. The original pipeline was this. To quantify the absolute abundance of each unique TCRbeta CDR3 region, sequences were collapsed and filtered. T cell fraction was estimated by normalizing TCRbeta template counts to usable DNA, with usable DNA measured through amplification of reference genes found in all nucleated cells. Repertoire TCRs were annotated as SARS-CoV-2-specific when V gene, CDR3 amino acid sequence and J gene were exactly matched to a known reactive TCR set. The reference SARS-CoV-2 TCR set was derived from MIRA and filtered for enrichment in COVID-19-positive ImmuneCODE repertoires, a step that removed public or cross-reactive TCRs. Using the MIRA antigens, annotated TCRs were further analysed by specific ORF or by position within an ORF. Breadth was defined as annotated unique rearrangements over total unique productive rearrangements; depth was the summed frequency of those rearrangements. Group comparisons of TCR breadth used two-sided Wilcoxon rank-sum tests. TCRdb's version of the immuneACCESS table is confined to in-frame rearrangements and falls short of the full clone set. An unresolved V gene accounts for under half of the shortfall where checked; the remainder is of unknown origin. The DNA was the basis for D and trimming; V, J and clone size are from that table. The sample table shows some 520,000 clones, and around 88% are seen once. Clones ranked in the top ten supply about 13% of the sample.

Interpreted using the paper, the treatment or condition label stands for: 19 received Ad26.COV2.S at low or high dose, single or two shots; several received placebo; per-sample allocation not given. For vaccine and placebo recipients, the sequenced repertoires came from samples collected on day 63 after the first injection. Between 29 July and 7 August 2020, Cohort 1b enrolled approximately 26 adults aged 18-55 years at one site in Boston, USA. Ad26.COV2.S was a replication-incompetent adenovirus type 26 vector that expressed a prefusion-stabilized SARS-CoV-2 spike protein derived from the original Wuhan strain. Paper-wide results and their limitations: Vaccine and placebo recipients had comparable non-spike TCR breadth, which fits with the vaccine containing only spike. Spike-specific TCR breadth was higher in Ad26.COV2.S recipients than in placebo recipients (P = 0.0014). Comparing responses between vaccine doses or regimens was not something the study was powered to do. It was noted by the authors that total T cell responses may have been underestimated by the TCR breadth and depth analyses. After vaccination, substantial breadth of spike-specific CD8+ and CD4+ T cell responses was reported.

The chain employs TRBV6-6 and TRBJ1-5; 7 central bases correspond to TRBD1. This TCR was recovered from a person between 18 and 65 years old who received the Ad26.COV2.S COVID-19 vaccine or a placebo. The material was peripheral blood, obtained in a trial of Ad26.COV2.S vaccine versus placebo. The DNA sequence follows: TGTGCCAGCAGTTACGTTTACAGGGGACTCAATCAGCCCCAGCATTTT. It specifies CASSYVYRGLNQPQHF.